This T cell receptor (beta chain) was documented in a study of blood T cell repertoires in COVID-19. Across the study: Acute and convalescent COVID-19 samples came from the United States, Italy and Spain.

The sample holds a few counts of this clone. Clones were read by immunoSEQ multiplex PCR, and TCRdb kept only the in-frame ones, dropping some. In the table there are 270,000 or so clones, around 90% of which are singletons. Germline assignment: CDR1 SGHTA and CDR2 FQGNSA. V was shortened by 5 bases and J by 2 bases, with 14 bases between the two germline ends. The CDR3 runs to 15 residues. Cohorts were assigned according to the clinical history that participants reported. This TCR came from a woman under 40 with acute COVID-19. The rearrangement joins TRBV7-2 to TRBJ2-3; a weak D match, TRBD1 (6 bases). Sequenced: PBMCs or T cells enriched from blood (not recorded which). CDR3 sequence reads: CASSLRGGYTDTQYF. CDR3 coding DNA: TGTGCCAGCAGCCTCAGAGGGGGTTACACAGATACGCAGTATTTT.